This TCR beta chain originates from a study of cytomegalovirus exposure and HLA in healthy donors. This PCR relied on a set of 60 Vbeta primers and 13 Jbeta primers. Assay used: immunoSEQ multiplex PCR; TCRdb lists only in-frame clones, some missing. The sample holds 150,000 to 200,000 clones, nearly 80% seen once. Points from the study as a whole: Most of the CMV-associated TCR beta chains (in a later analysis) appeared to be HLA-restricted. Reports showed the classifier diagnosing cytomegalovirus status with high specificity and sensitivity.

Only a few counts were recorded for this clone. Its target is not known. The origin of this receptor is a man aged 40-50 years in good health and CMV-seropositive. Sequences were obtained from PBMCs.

CDR3 loop: CASSVARTDYNEQFF. CDR3 DNA sequence: TGTGCCAGCAGCGTAGCTCGGACAGACTACAATGAGCAGTTCTTC. This chain connects TRBV9 to TRBJ2-1, with D maybe TRBD1 (6 bases). This CDR3 is 15 amino acids long. V lost 0 bases, J lost 3 bases, and 10 bases lay in between. CDR1 is SGDLS and CDR2 is YYNGEE in the germline V gene.